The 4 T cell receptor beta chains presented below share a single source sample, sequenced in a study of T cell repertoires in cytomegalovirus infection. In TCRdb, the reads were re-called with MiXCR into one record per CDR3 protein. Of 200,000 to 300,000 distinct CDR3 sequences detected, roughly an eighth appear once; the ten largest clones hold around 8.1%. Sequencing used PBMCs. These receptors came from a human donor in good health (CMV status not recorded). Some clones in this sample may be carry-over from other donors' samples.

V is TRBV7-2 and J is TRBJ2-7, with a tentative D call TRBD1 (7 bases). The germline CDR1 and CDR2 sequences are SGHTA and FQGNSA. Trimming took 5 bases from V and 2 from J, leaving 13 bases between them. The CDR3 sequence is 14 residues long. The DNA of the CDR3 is TGTGCCAGCAGCCCAATCAGGGGGGCCTACGAGCAGTACTTC. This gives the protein CASSPIRGAYEQYF.

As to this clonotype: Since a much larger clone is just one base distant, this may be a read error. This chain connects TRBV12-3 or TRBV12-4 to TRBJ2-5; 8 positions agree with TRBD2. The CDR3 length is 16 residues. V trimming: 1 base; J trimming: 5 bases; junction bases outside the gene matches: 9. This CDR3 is CASSLVGTSLGETQYF. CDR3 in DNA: TGTGCCAGCAGTTTAGTCGGGACTAGTTTGGGGGAGACCCAGTACTTC.

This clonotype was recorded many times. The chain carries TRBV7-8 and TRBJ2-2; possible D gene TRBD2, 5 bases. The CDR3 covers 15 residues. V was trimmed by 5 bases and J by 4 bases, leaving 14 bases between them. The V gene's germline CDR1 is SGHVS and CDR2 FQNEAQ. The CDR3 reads CASSHLHTSTGELFF. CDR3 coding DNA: TGTGCCAGCAGCCATCTTCACACTAGCACCGGGGAGCTGTTTTTT.

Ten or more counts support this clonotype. CDR3 in amino acids: CASSFMTGYNEQFF. The DNA for the CDR3 is TGTGCCAGCAGCTTTATGACGGGCTACAATGAGCAGTTCTTC. The chain couples TRBV7-2 to TRBJ2-1; no clear D. This CDR3 has 14 residues. Looked up from germline, CDR1 is SGHTA and CDR2 is FQGNSA. Trimming cost V 3 bases and J 3 bases, with 9 bases left between them.